This T cell receptor beta chain was sequenced in a study of shared clonotypes between healthy human individuals (dated by TCRdb to 2019 to 2021). Regarding the research as a whole: The cohort included three men and a couple of women between 18 and 49 years of age. To estimate repertoire size and how much clonotypes are shared between individuals, the study performed deep sequencing of blood TCR repertoires from roughly five healthy adults. Each donor's leukapheresis produced roughly between roughly 0.85 and 9.5 billion PBMCs. Different laboratories and diverse techniques were used to prepare libraries and sequence TCR repertoires, to increase sequencing depth and limit assay-specific biases. For each donor, three plates each were used for CD4 naive and CD4 memory, two plates were used for CD8 naive, and one plate was used for CD8 memory. Results the study describes overall, beyond this receptor: Incomplete sequencing was indicated by rarefaction of sorted-subset datasets, despite the large sequencing depth. Higher generation probabilities were observed for clonotypes shared by all four sorted-subset donors than for non-shared clonotypes. The genetic and exposure-history diversity represented was limited by the small number of donors. Sharing across a few donors was observed for 5% to 6.5% of naive CD4, about 4% of naive CD8, 2% to 2.5% of memory CD4, and roughly 0.4% of memory CD8 clonotypes. Sampling was restricted to blood, and TCR repertoires in tissues likely differ from the TCR repertoires found in blood. Naive subsets generally had larger estimated clonotype richness than memory subsets did. Based on pairwise subsampling, the degree of clonotype sharing among donors was expected to be affected by sequencing depth.

TCR CDR3 regions were amplified from genomic DNA by multiplex PCR using the deep immunoSEQ assay. For each cell subset, the extracted genomic DNA was distributed evenly across all wells of several immunoSEQ 96-well plates, and each plate served as one replicate. Each replicate PCR for sorted subsets received about 210 ng genomic DNA, equal to about 30,000 T cell genomes. Purified libraries were measured with a Qubit 3.0 fluorometer, size-checked on a Bioanalyzer 2100, and measured again with the KAPA Library Quantification kit. Each immunoSEQ 96-well plate was sequenced on its own single-read 150-cycle Illumina NextSeq 550 flow cell. The source study handled its data this way. Because the immunoSEQ output held only junctional sequences and lacked quality scores, the filtering could not match the filtering applied to full-length reads. To assign V/J genes and CDR3, sequences were annotated against IMGT germline references using PyIR, a Python wrapper for IgBLAST v1.9. Any read was removed if the V/J assignment was weak (E-value above 1e-6), the CDR3 was missing, or the read contained stop codons, out-of-frame junctions, or ambiguous translated residues. V3J clonotypes were defined by identical inferred V gene, J gene, and CDR3 amino acid sequence. The percentage overlap between two repertoires was calculated by dividing the number of shared unique clonotypes by the size of the smaller repertoire. Richness of each repertoire was evaluated using RTK rarefaction, the Chao1 estimator, and Recon v2.1 estimates of unobserved clonotypes. For all TCRbeta clonotypes obtained by the gDNA method from a few donors, generation probabilities were computed with OLGA. TCRdb carries this immuneACCESS record with in-frame sequences only. Its versions omit some clonotypes, under half of them owing to an unresolved V gene in the studies checked, with the rest unexplained. Clone size and V and J calls were adopted from that table, with D and trimming inferred from the DNA. The sample table shows around 2,000,000 clones, and less than 95% are seen once. The ten largest clones represent roughly 1% of the sample.

The CDR3 spans 15 residues, from the cysteine through the phenylalanine. Kept here is only the CDR3 DNA, which spans 45 bases and is read in frame from base 1. V is pared back by 2 bases and J by 5 bases, with 16 bases lying between the germline termini. The germline V gene (reference sequence) provides CDR1 LNHDA and CDR2 SQIVND. CD8 naive samples consisted of CD45RO-negative cells that were positively selected for CCR7, yielding a CD45RA+CCR7+ population without TemRA cells. The donors were healthy, HIV-negative adults with no recently reported acute infections or vaccinations. Only Caucasian adults living in Nashville, Tennessee, USA were represented among the donors. Blood was obtained by leukapheresis, after which PBMCs were separated by Ficoll-Histopaque density gradient centrifugation and cryopreserved in liquid nitrogen vapor phase. Analytical flow cytometry was used to check the purity and quantity of each magnetically sorted T cell population. Each sorted fraction had its genomic DNA isolated and then quantified by UV absorbance on a Nanodrop 2000c.

Worth noting for this clone: Its target antigen remains unknown. Base qualities are missing; no much larger clone stands one base away.

The sequence joins TRBV19 to TRBJ2-7, with TRBD2 as a weak D call on 5 bases. The sample was naive CD8+ T cells sorted from blood. The cell subset or site label of this sample denotes: CD45RA+CCR7+. The source of this sequence is a young man in good health. The sequenced DNA: TGTGCCAGTAGTATAACTGGACTGTTGATCAACGAGCAGTACTTC. Its translation is CASSITGLLINEQYF.